Presented here are 10 T cell receptor beta chains from one specimen sequenced in a study of T cells after yellow fever vaccination. TCRdb called the 5' RACE reads again in MiXCR, with one record for every CDR3 protein. Of a few hundred thousand distinct CDR3 sequences listed, about 4% were seen once; the top ten hold approximately 25%. Specimen: PBMCs, collected 5 days after the yellow fever booster vaccination. These receptor sequences come from a man aged 18 to 29 who received the YFV17D yellow fever vaccine.

V is TRBV29-1 and J is TRBJ2-7; 11 nucleotides agree with TRBD1. Germline V gene sequence: CDR1 SQVTM, CDR2 ANQGSEA. Trimming took 4 bases from V and 5 from J; bases not matched to a gene: 4. The CDR3 has 13 residues. The DNA for the CDR3 is TGCAGCGTTGGATGGGACAGGGGGAACGAGCAGTACTTC. As protein: CSVGWDRGNEQYF.

The rearrangement uses TRBV20-1 and TRBJ1-2, with D unresolved. CDR3 length: 15 amino acids. The ends were cut back, 3 bases at V and 2 bases at J, with 16 bases in the middle. From germline, CDR1 is DFQATT and CDR2 SNEGSKA (reference sequence). The DNA for the CDR3 is TGCAGTGCTAGGCCTACCCCGGCTTCAAACTATGGCTACACCTTC. It yields the protein CSARPTPASNYGYTF.

This clonotype was seen at least ten times. The CDR3 coding sequence is TGTGCCAGCAGCCCCTCGAGGGATGATGAGCAGTTCTTC. Its protein product is CASSPSRDDEQFF. The chain recombines TRBV6-5 with TRBJ2-1; TRBD2 is a possible D gene (5 bases). The CDR3 runs to 13 residues. Per the germline V gene, CDR1 is MNHEY and CDR2 is SVGAGI. The germline V and J ends were trimmed by 6 bases and 8 bases, with 14 bases remaining between them.

The V and J genes are TRBV30 and TRBJ1-5; D perhaps matches TRBD1 (5 bases). CDR1 and CDR2 from the germline V gene are GTSNPN and SVGIG (reference sequence). The CDR3 extends over 13 amino acids. Between the trimmed V and J ends, which lost 2 bases and 7 bases, there was a span of 12 bases. The CDR3 loop reads CAWSKSGRQPQHF. The CDR3, as DNA: TGTGCCTGGAGTAAGTCAGGGAGGCAGCCCCAGCATTTT.

V is TRBV10-3 and J is TRBJ2-6; D gene uncertain. From germline, CDR1 is ENHRY and CDR2 SYGVKD. Trimming pared 1 base from V and 0 bases from J, leaving 1 base between. This CDR3 contains 14 residues. CDR3 region: CAISEYSGANVLTF. In DNA, the CDR3 is TGTGCCATCAGTGAGTACTCTGGGGCCAACGTCCTGACTTTC.

This clonotype was detected many times. V usage is TRBV12-3 or TRBV12-4 and J usage is TRBJ1-2, with 9 nucleotides matching TRBD1. There are 16 residues in the CDR3. The V and J ends lost 6 bases and 4 bases, in that order; junction bases with no gene match: 12. The CDR3 is CASSRTGAAGFYGYTF. The CDR3 bases are TGTGCCAGCAGCCGGACAGGGGCAGCTGGGTTCTATGGCTACACCTTC.

The chain combines TRBV20-1 with TRBJ1-2; weak D call: TRBD1 (6 bases). V was pared by 5 bases and J by 0 bases, with 13 bases between. CDR1 is DFQATT, CDR2 SNEGSKA, per germline (reference sequence). The CDR3 has 14 amino acids. CDR3 coding DNA: TGCAGTGCTCCTCTGGGGGCAACTAACTATGGCTACACCTTC. It codes for CSAPLGATNYGYTF.

This chain links TRBV5-6 with TRBJ2-5; 14 positions agree with TRBD2. The V and J ends lost 4 bases and 0 bases, in that order; junction bases with no gene match: 5. The V gene's germline CDR1 is SGHDT and CDR2 YYEEEE. The CDR3 totals 17 residues. The CDR3 region has the DNA TGTGCCAGCAGCCCGGGACTAGCGGGGGTGTACCAAGAGACCCAGTACTTC. Residues: CASSPGLAGVYQETQYF.

The chain uses TRBV10-2 and TRBJ1-2, with TRBD1 matching 10 bases. The CDR3 covers 15 residues. Germline V gene lookup returns CDR1 WSHSY and CDR2 SAAADI. V shed 0 bases, J shed 7 bases, and the junction held 5 bases outside the gene matches. For the CDR3, the DNA is TGCGCCAGCAGTGAGTCGGTGGGACAGGGGCTTGGCTACACCTTC. It codes for CASSESVGQGLGYTF.

This clonotype was seen repeatedly, ten times or more. This sequence joins TRBV5-1 and TRBJ2-3; 8 positions agree with TRBD2. From germline, CDR1 is SGHRS and CDR2 YFSETQ. V lost 4 bases to trimming and J lost 4 bases; unmatched junction nucleotides: 5. CDR3 size: 14 residues. Written as DNA, the CDR3 is TGCGCCAGCAGCCAGGGACTAGGCGCAGATACGCAGTATTTT. Protein product: CASSQGLGADTQYF.